This is a list of T cell receptor beta chains from one sample in a study of blood T cell repertoires in COVID-19. The table came from immunoSEQ multiplex PCR; TCRdb's copy has only in-frame clones and leaves some out. The table includes roughly 200,000 clones, 85% detected once. Input material: peripheral blood. Receptors were obtained from an older woman with acute or convalescent COVID-19. Each CDR3 is given with its conserved first and last residue. A D gene is named only where the DNA matches it firmly. Part of the rows lack a size; the others show once, few, many or a class for expanded clones.

>TRBJ1-1|NA|NA|TRBV5-1
CASSLVVGGTEAFF
TGCGCCAGCAGCTTGGTCGTCGGGGGTACTGAAGCTTTCTTT
>TRBJ2-1|NA|TRBD2|TRBV11-3
CASSLRSLAGVSSYNEQFF
TGTGCCAGCAGCTTAAGGTCGCTAGCGGGAGTATCCTCCTACAATGAGCAGTTCTTC
>TRBJ1-4|NA|NA|TRBV29-1
CSARWGDEKLFF
TGCAGCGCCAGATGGGGGGACGAAAAACTGTTTTTT
>TRBJ1-1|NA|NA|TRBV28
CASTPAGAGTEAFF
TGTGCCAGCACTCCGGCTGGGGCGGGGACTGAAGCTTTCTTT
>TRBJ2-5|NA|TRBD2|TRBV5-1
CASSFIASGRLKTQYF
TGCGCCAGCAGCTTTATTGCTAGCGGGAGATTGAAGACCCAGTACTTC
>TRBJ1-1|NA|NA|TRBV19
CASRSVGENTEAFF
TGTGCCAGTAGGTCGGTGGGCGAGAACACTGAAGCTTTCTTT
>TRBJ1-1|once|NA|TRBV20-1
CSAQRGTEAFF
TGCAGTGCTCAGCGAGGGACTGAAGCTTTCTTT
>TRBJ1-1|NA|TRBD1|TRBV5-1
CASGATGPGTEAFF
TGCGCCAGCGGCGCGACAGGGCCGGGCACTGAAGCTTTCTTT
>TRBJ1-2|NA|TRBD1|TRBV5-4
CASSHRDSYGYTF
TGTGCCAGCAGCCACCGGGACAGCTATGGCTACACCTTC
>TRBJ1-5|NA|NA|TRBV30
CAWSVRENQPQHF
TGTGCCTGGAGTGTCAGGGAAAATCAGCCCCAGCATTTT
>TRBJ1-1|once|NA|TRBV12-3/TRBV12-4
CASTITGYTEAFF
TGTGCCAGCACCATCACGGGGTACACTGAAGCTTTCTTT
>TRBJ1-1|NA|NA|TRBV6-5
CASNDGLHAFF
TGTGCCAGCAACGACGGACTGCATGCTTTCTTT
>TRBJ2-2|NA|NA|TRBV5-1
CASRSRDTGELFF
TGCGCCAGCAGGTCGCGGGACACCGGGGAGCTGTTTTTT
>TRBJ2-2|NA|NA|TRBV5-1
CASMKSSANTGELFF
TGCGCCAGCATGAAGTCTAGCGCGAACACCGGGGAGCTGTTTTTT
>TRBJ1-2|NA|NA|TRBV7-2
CASSLDLGASGYTF
TGTGCCAGCAGCTTAGATCTGGGGGCGAGTGGCTACACCTTC
>TRBJ1-1|many|NA|TRBV6-5
CASKNSVNTEAFF
TGTGCCAGCAAGAACTCTGTGAACACTGAAGCTTTCTTT
>TRBJ1-5|NA|NA|TRBV3-1/TRBV3-2
CASSQGASNQPQHF
TGTGCCAGCAGCCAAGGTGCGAGCAATCAGCCCCAGCATTTT
>TRBJ1-2|NA|TRBD1|TRBV20-1
CSASKGKGAHYGYTF
TGCAGTGCTAGTAAGGGAAAGGGGGCCCACTATGGCTACACCTTC
>TRBJ2-1|NA|NA|TRBV3-1/TRBV3-2
CASSRGAGVLGEQFF
TGTGCCAGCAGCCGGGGGGCGGGAGTACTTGGTGAGCAGTTCTTC
>TRBJ1-4|NA|NA|TRBV7-9
CASSLVGRELFF
TGTGCCAGCAGCTTAGTCGGCAGGGAACTGTTTTTT
>TRBJ2-5|NA|TRBD2|TRBV30
CAWSAKKGLAGAETQYF
TGTGCCTGGAGTGCCAAAAAAGGACTAGCGGGAGCTGAGACCCAGTACTTC
>TRBJ2-3|NA|TRBD2|TRBV2
CASSVTSGLTDTQYF
TGTGCCAGCAGTGTGACTAGCGGGCTCACAGATACGCAGTATTTT
>TRBJ2-4|NA|TRBD2|TRBV6-5
CASNSRLAGGNIQYF
TGTGCCAGCAACAGTCGACTAGCGGGAGGGAACATTCAGTACTTC
>TRBJ1-2|NA|NA|TRBV28
CASKFYDRNYGYTF
TGTGCCAGCAAGTTTTATGACAGGAACTATGGCTACACCTTC
>TRBJ2-5|NA|NA|TRBV11-1
CASSLRMRGQETQYF
TGTGCCAGCAGCCTCCGAATGCGAGGACAGGAGACCCAGTACTTC
>TRBJ1-1|NA|NA|TRBV29-1
CSTSLGGGTEAFF
TGCAGCACAAGCCTCGGGGGAGGCACTGAAGCTTTCTTT
>TRBJ2-3|NA|NA|TRBV5-1
CASSLGGLARPSTDTQYF
TGCGCCAGCAGCTTGGGAGGGCTAGCGAGACCGAGCACAGATACGCAGTATTTT
>TRBJ2-7|NA|TRBD2|TRBV20-1
CSASDPGLASYEQYF
TGCAGTGCTAGTGACCCGGGACTAGCCTCCTACGAGCAGTACTTC
>TRBJ2-6|NA|TRBD1|TRBV2
CARTSTGATFSGANVLTF
TGTGCCAGGACGTCTACAGGGGCAACCTTCTCTGGGGCCAACGTCCTGACTTTC
>TRBJ2-1|NA|NA|TRBV28
CASSHRDSEQFF
TGTGCCAGCAGTCACAGGGATAGTGAGCAGTTCTTC
>TRBJ2-2|NA|TRBD2|TRBV12-3/TRBV12-4
CASGGRDGELFF
TGTGCCAGTGGCGGGAGGGACGGGGAGCTGTTTTTT
>TRBJ1-1|NA|NA|TRBV24-1
CATSDPGQFEAFF
TGTGCCACCAGTGACCCAGGACAGTTTGAAGCTTTCTTT
>TRBJ1-2|NA|NA|TRBV6-5
CASSSPYGYTF
TGTGCCAGCAGTTCCCCTTATGGCTACACCTTC
>TRBJ2-1|once|TRBD2|TRBV6-6
CASSLTSGRANEQFF
TGTGCCAGCAGTTTGACTAGCGGGAGGGCAAATGAGCAGTTCTTC
>TRBJ2-1|NA|NA|TRBV3-1/TRBV3-2
CASSQELARNEQFF
TGTGCCAGCAGCCAAGAGCTAGCGCGGAATGAGCAGTTCTTC
>TRBJ1-1|NA|TRBD1|TRBV24-1
CATSDSRTGGITEAFF
TGTGCCACCAGTGACTCACGGACAGGGGGCATCACTGAAGCTTTCTTT
>TRBJ2-5|NA|TRBD2|TRBV10-3
CAISDTGGTQETQYF
TGTGCCATCAGTGACACGGGAGGTACCCAAGAGACCCAGTACTTC
>TRBJ2-3|NA|NA|TRBV28
CASYDQWGGTSTDTQYF
TGTGCCAGCTACGACCAGTGGGGCGGGACTAGCACAGATACGCAGTATTTT
>TRBJ1-4|NA|NA|TRBV15
CATSRIRGTNEKLFF
TGTGCCACCAGCAGAATCAGGGGCACTAATGAAAAACTGTTTTTT
>TRBJ2-2|once|NA|TRBV5-4
CASSPGLYTGELFF
TGTGCCAGCAGCCCCGGACTCTACACCGGGGAGCTGTTTTTT
>TRBJ1-6|NA|NA|TRBV11-3
CASGTAGLNSPLHF
TGTGCCAGCGGAACGGCAGGGCTTAATTCACCCCTCCACTTT
>TRBJ1-1|NA|TRBD1|TRBV19
CASMKGQTNTEAFF
TGTGCCAGTATGAAGGGACAGACGAACACTGAAGCTTTCTTT
>TRBJ2-5|few|TRBD1|TRBV5-5
CASSGQGAGETQYF
TGTGCCAGCAGTGGACAGGGGGCGGGGGAGACCCAGTACTTC
>TRBJ1-5|NA|NA|TRBV7-9
CASTTTRGRPQHF
TGTGCCAGCACCACCACTCGGGGTCGGCCCCAGCATTTT
>TRBJ1-5|NA|NA|TRBV6-1
CASSEAAGLSNQPQHF
TGTGCCAGCAGTGAAGCCGCGGGATTGAGCAATCAGCCCCAGCATTTT